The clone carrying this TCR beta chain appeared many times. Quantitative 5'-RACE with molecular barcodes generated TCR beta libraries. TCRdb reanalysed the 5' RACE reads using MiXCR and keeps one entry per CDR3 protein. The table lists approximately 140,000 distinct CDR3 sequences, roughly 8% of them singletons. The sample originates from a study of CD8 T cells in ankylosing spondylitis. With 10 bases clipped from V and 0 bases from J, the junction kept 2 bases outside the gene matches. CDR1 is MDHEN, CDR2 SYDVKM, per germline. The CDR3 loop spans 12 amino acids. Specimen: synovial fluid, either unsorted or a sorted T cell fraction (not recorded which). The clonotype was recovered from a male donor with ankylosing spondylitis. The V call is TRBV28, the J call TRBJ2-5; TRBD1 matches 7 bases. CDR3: CATTGYQETQYF. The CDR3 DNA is TGTGCCACGACAGGGTACCAAGAGACCCAGTACTTC.